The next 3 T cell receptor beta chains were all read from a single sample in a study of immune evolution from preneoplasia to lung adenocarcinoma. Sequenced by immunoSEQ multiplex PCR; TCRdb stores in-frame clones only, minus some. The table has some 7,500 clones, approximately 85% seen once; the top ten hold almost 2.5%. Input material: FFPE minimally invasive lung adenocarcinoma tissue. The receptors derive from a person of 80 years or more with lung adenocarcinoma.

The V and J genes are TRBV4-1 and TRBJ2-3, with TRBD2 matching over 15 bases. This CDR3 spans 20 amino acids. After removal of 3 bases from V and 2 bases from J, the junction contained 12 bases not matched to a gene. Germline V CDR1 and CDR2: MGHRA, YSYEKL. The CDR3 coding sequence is TGCGCCAGCAGCCACCTCGGACTAGCGGGAGGGCCCGGATCCACAGATACGCAGTATTTT. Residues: CASSHLGLAGGPGSTDTQYF.

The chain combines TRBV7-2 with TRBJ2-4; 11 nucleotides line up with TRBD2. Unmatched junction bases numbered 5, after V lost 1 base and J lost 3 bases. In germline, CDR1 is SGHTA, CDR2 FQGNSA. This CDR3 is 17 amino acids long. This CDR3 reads CASSLDLAGGVKNIQYF. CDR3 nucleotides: TGTGCCAGCAGCTTAGATCTAGCGGGAGGAGTCAAAAACATTCAGTACTTC.

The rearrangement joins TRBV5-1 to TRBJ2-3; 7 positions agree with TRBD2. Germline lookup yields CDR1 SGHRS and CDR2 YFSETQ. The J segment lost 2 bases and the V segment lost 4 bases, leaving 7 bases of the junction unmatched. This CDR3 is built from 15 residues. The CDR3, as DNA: TGCGCCAGCAGCAGAGCTAGCGGTTCCACAGATACGCAGTATTTT. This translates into CASSRASGSTDTQYF.